The 19 T cell receptor beta chains given below trace back to one sample, sequenced in a study of cytotoxic CD8 clonotypes in ibrutinib-treated CLL. Generated by immunoSEQ multiplex PCR, the TCRdb table keeps only in-frame clones and is missing some. The sample records roughly 29,000 clones, 57% being singletons. The specimen comprised PBMCs, sampled before ibrutinib treatment. Receptors were obtained from a human donor with chronic lymphocytic leukemia.

Written as DNA, the CDR3 is TGTGCTAGTGGTTCCGGGACAGCATCTAGCACAGATACGCAGTATTTT. As protein: CASGSGTASSTDTQYF. The chain combines TRBV12-5 with TRBJ2-3; 7 positions match TRBD1. Per germline, CDR1 LGHNT and CDR2 FRNRAP. Trimming at V came to 4 bases and at J to 0 bases, leaving 7 bases not matched to a gene. CDR3 size: 16 residues. Together with reference TRBV12-5 and TRBJ2-3, the CDR3 gives the full variable domain: DARVTQTPRHKVTEMGQEVTMRCQPILGHNTVFWYRQTMMQGLELLAYFRNRAPLDDSGMPKDRFSAEMPDATLATLKIQPSEPRDSAVYFCASGSGTASSTDTQYFGPGTRLTVL.

The sample holds one count of this clone. The rearrangement links TRBV5-1 to TRBJ2-7; D is undetermined. V lost 1 base to trimming and J lost 6 bases, with 17 bases between them. Germline lookup yields CDR1 SGHRS and CDR2 YFSETQ. CDR3 length: 15 amino acids. The DNA of the CDR3 is TGCGCCAGCAGCTTGTCAGTGTCCCCCAATCGCGAGCAGTACTTC. As protein: CASSLSVSPNREQYF.

The CDR3 protein is CASSHGQLMNTEAFF. Here the CDR3 DNA reads TGTGCCAGCAGCCACGGACAGCTTATGAACACTGAAGCTTTCTTT. The V call is TRBV11-2, the J call TRBJ1-1, with a weak D call TRBD1 (6 bases). The CDR3 contains 15 residues. Germline V lookup: CDR1 SGHAT, CDR2 FQNNGV. Trimming pared 5 bases from V and 0 bases from J, leaving 13 bases between.

This clone was seen only a few times. This chain links TRBV7-9 with TRBJ1-4; D is possibly TRBD1 (5 bases). This CDR3 comprises 14 residues. CDR1 is SEHNR and CDR2 is FQNEAQ in the germline V gene (reference sequence). The V end was cut by 5 bases, the J end by 5 bases, with 12 bases between. The CDR3 here is CASSGRGYNEKLFF. CDR3 nucleotide sequence: TGTGCCAGCAGCGGAAGGGGTTACAATGAAAAACTGTTTTTT.

The genes are TRBV25-1 and TRBJ2-7; 7 positions agree with TRBD2. CDR1 MGHDK and CDR2 SYGVNS come from the germline V gene. With V trimmed by 3 bases and J by 1 base, 6 bases remained unmatched. The CDR3 consists of 15 residues. The CDR3 reads CASSDPQGGSYEQYF. The CDR3 DNA sequence: TGTGCCAGCAGTGACCCCCAGGGAGGGTCCTACGAGCAGTACTTC.

The rearrangement uses TRBV10-3 and TRBJ2-3; 12 positions match TRBD2. The trim removed 4 bases at V and 5 bases at J, leaving 1 base unmatched. This CDR3 contains 14 residues. Germline-derived CDR1 and CDR2 are ENHRY and SYGVKD. CDR3 coding DNA: TGTGCCATCAGTGGGGGACTAGCGGGAGATACGCAGTATTTT. It specifies CAISGGLAGDTQYF.

The rearrangement joins TRBV9 to TRBJ2-2; 12 positions agree with TRBD2. The CDR3 has 15 residues. V shed 3 bases, J shed 6 bases, and the junction held 3 bases outside the gene matches. Germline V gene data show CDR1 as SGDLS and CDR2 as YYNGEE. CDR3 region: CASSGTSGIPGELFF. The CDR3 DNA is TGTGCCAGCAGCGGGACTAGCGGGATACCCGGGGAGCTGTTTTTT.

This clone was observed a few times. The J gene is TRBJ1-5, the V gene TRBV5-6; tentatively, D is TRBD1 (6 bases). This CDR3 spans 16 amino acids. In germline, CDR1 is SGHDT, CDR2 YYEEEE. Between the trimmed V and J ends, which lost 3 bases and 3 bases, there was a span of 16 bases. In DNA, the CDR3 is TGTGCCAGCAGCTCAGCCCGGGCAGGGGCCAATCAGCCCCAGCATTTT. Its protein is CASSSARAGANQPQHF. Together with reference TRBV5-6 and TRBJ1-5, the CDR3 gives the full variable domain: DAGVTQSPTHLIKTRGQQVTLRCSPKSGHDTVSWYQQALGQGPQFIFQYYEEEERQRGNFPDRFSGHQFPNYSSELNVNALLLGDSALYLCASSSARAGANQPQHFGDGTRLSIL.

The genes are TRBV9 and TRBJ1-4; 8 bases agree with TRBD1. The CDR3 is made up of 15 amino acids. Germline assignment: CDR1 SGDLS and CDR2 YYNGEE. The J segment lost 3 bases and the V segment lost 3 bases, leaving 4 bases of the junction unmatched. For the CDR3, the DNA is TGTGCCAGCAGCGCCAGGGGGCTGGCTAATGAAAAACTGTTTTTT. Protein sequence: CASSARGLANEKLFF.

The rearrangement uses TRBV4-1 and TRBJ2-2, with D possibly TRBD1 on 5 matching bases. This CDR3 has 15 amino acids. Germline-derived CDR1 and CDR2 are MGHRA and YSYEKL. V was shortened by 0 bases and J by 7 bases, with 12 bases between the two germline ends. CDR3 residues: CASSQDSRAGGELFF. CDR3 coding DNA: TGCGCCAGCAGCCAAGATTCCAGGGCTGGCGGGGAGCTGTTTTTT.

Only a few counts were recorded for this clone. CDR3 region: CASSPETWGEQFF. CDR3 in DNA: TGTGCCAGCAGCCCGGAAACGTGGGGTGAGCAGTTCTTC. The rearrangement uses TRBV11-3 and TRBJ2-1; no reliable D call. Germline lookup yields CDR1 SGHNT and CDR2 YENEEA. CDR3 length: 13 residues. Trimming pared 5 bases from V and 9 bases from J, leaving 14 bases between.

The chain is built from TRBV6-5 and TRBJ1-6, with D perhaps TRBD1 (6 bases). Trimming shortened V by 5 bases and J by 10 bases, and 12 bases separated the two germline ends. Germline V gene data show CDR1 as MNHEY and CDR2 as SVGAGI. This CDR3 has 13 residues. CDR3 coding DNA: TGTGCCAGCAGTCCCGGTGGGGGCTCACCCCTCCACTTT. Translated: CASSPGGGSPLHF.

This clone was seen once. In nucleotides, the CDR3 is TGTGCCAGCAGCCGTGACCGGACTAGCGGGAGTTGGCAAGAGACCCAGTACTTC. Translating gives CASSRDRTSGSWQETQYF. J is TRBJ2-5 and V is TRBV7-8, with TRBD2 identical over 13 bases. The V gene's germline CDR1 is SGHVS and CDR2 FQNEAQ. Trimming removed 5 bases from V and 2 bases from J; junction bases left unmatched: 11. The CDR3 covers 18 residues.

This chain connects TRBV7-3 to TRBJ2-1; 10 nucleotides agree with TRBD1. V dropped 0 bases and J dropped 8; count of bases not matched to a gene: 7. The CDR3 loop spans 16 amino acids. Germline assignment: CDR1 SGHTA and CDR2 FQGTGA. The CDR3: CASSLTPGQGLDEQFF. CDR3 coding DNA: TGTGCCAGCAGCTTAACACCGGGACAGGGGCTCGATGAGCAGTTCTTC.

As DNA, the CDR3 is TGTGCCATCCCAGGGGTTTCCCACGAAAAACTGTTTTTT. Translating it yields CAIPGVSHEKLFF. The chain has TRBV6-1 and TRBJ1-4; D possibly corresponds to TRBD1 (6 bases). The germline gives CDR1 MNHNS, CDR2 SASEGT. With 10 bases removed from V and 8 bases from J, the gap between germline ends came to 17 bases. The CDR3 is 13 amino acids.

This clone is classed as medium-sized. This chain uses TRBV6-6 with TRBJ1-2; no definite D call. Trimming left V 5 bases short and J 8 bases short, with 21 bases between. The CDR3 is made up of 15 amino acids. CDR1 MNHNY and CDR2 SVGAGI come from the germline V gene (reference sequence). CDR3 sequence: CASSTLTDLRGGYTF. CDR3 bases: TGTGCCAGCAGTACCCTTACGGATTTGCGCGGGGGCTACACCTTC.

The CDR3 region has the DNA TGTGCCACCGGGACCAGGGACGAGCAGTACTTC. This gives the protein CATGTRDEQYF. The V gene is TRBV10-3, the J gene TRBJ2-7, with D tentatively TRBD1 or TRBD2 (5 bases each). The CDR3 contains 11 residues. V was shortened by 10 bases and J by 5 bases, with 12 bases between the two germline ends. Germline lookup yields CDR1 ENHRY and CDR2 SYGVKD.

The gene calls are TRBV28 and TRBJ1-1; the D gene is possibly TRBD1 (5 bases). Looked up from germline, CDR1 is MDHEN and CDR2 is SYDVKM. This CDR3 spans 15 amino acids. V lost 6 bases and J 1 base, leaving 15 bases between the germline ends. DNA of the CDR3: TGTGCCAGCAGAGGCCTCGTGGGGCCGAACACTGAAGCTTTCTTT. Amino acids: CASRGLVGPNTEAFF.

This clone showed up just a few times. The CDR3 is CASSFNVGNTGELFF. Here the CDR3 DNA reads TGTGCCAGCAGCTTTAACGTGGGTAACACCGGGGAGCTGTTTTTT. V usage is TRBV7-8 and J usage is TRBJ2-2; D remains ambiguous. The CDR3 sequence is 15 residues long. Trimming pared 3 bases from V and 2 bases from J, leaving 10 bases between. Germline V gene data show CDR1 as SGHVS and CDR2 as FQNEAQ.